A single sample gave rise to the 25 T cell receptor beta chains below, sequenced in a study of Tregs in tolerant kidney transplant recipients. Repertoires were generated with immunoSEQ multiplex PCR, while TCRdb's copy carries only in-frame clones and drops some. The sample lists 200,000 to 300,000 clones, about 86% occurring once. The specimen was CD4+ T cells from blood. The source of these receptors is a human donor in good health.

The chain is built from TRBV7-8 and TRBJ2-2; 12 bases line up with TRBD2. Per the germline V gene, CDR1 is SGHVS and CDR2 is FQNEAQ. The CDR3 consists of 15 residues. Losses at the gene ends were 6 bases for V and 7 bases for J; bases not matched to a gene: 6. The CDR3 bases are TGTGCCAGCAGATGGCTAGCGGGAGGGGACGGGGAGCTGTTTTTT. Translated, it gives CASRWLAGGDGELFF.

This chain connects TRBV30 to TRBJ2-7, with 8 bases aligning to TRBD1. Trimming at V came to 2 bases and at J to 2 bases, leaving 17 bases not matched to a gene. CDR3 size: 18 residues. Germline V gene data show CDR1 as GTSNPN and CDR2 as SVGIG (reference sequence). CDR3 residues: CAWSFGQGTMWGPYEQYF. In DNA form, the CDR3 reads TGTGCCTGGAGTTTTGGACAGGGCACAATGTGGGGCCCCTACGAGCAGTACTTC.

The J gene is TRBJ1-1, the V gene TRBV7-2, with D unresolved. V lost 4 bases and J lost 0, with 12 bases in between. This CDR3 has 15 residues. Germline V CDR1 and CDR2: SGHTA, FQGNSA. The chain's CDR3 is CASSSGTVMNTEAFF. The CDR3 DNA reads TGTGCCAGCAGCTCCGGTACAGTTATGAACACTGAAGCTTTCTTT.

This chain uses TRBV5-1 with TRBJ1-1, with D perhaps matching TRBD1 (5 bases). Per the germline V gene, CDR1 is SGHRS and CDR2 is YFSETQ. Between the trimmed V and J ends, which lost 4 bases and 4 bases, there was a span of 11 bases. The CDR3 is 13 residues long. CDR3 residues: CASSIQDRTEAFF. The CDR3, as DNA: TGCGCCAGCAGCATACAGGACCGCACTGAAGCTTTCTTT.

This rearrangement joins TRBV10-3 to TRBJ2-3; D remains ambiguous. Germline V gene data show CDR1 as ENHRY and CDR2 as SYGVKD. V lost 5 bases and J 0 bases, leaving 9 bases between the germline ends. The CDR3 sequence is 14 residues long. CDR3 DNA: TGTGCCATCAGTCGCTCCAAAAGCACAGATACGCAGTATTTT. The encoded protein is CAISRSKSTDTQYF.

V usage is TRBV29-1 and J usage is TRBJ2-3; 12 bases are a match to TRBD2. The germline V gene has CDR1 SQVTM and CDR2 ANQGSEA. J lost 2 bases, V lost 6 bases, and 6 bases had no gene match. The CDR3 runs 15 residues. The CDR3 DNA follows: TGCAGCGTCGCGGGGACTAGCGGGCCCACAGATACGCAGTATTTT. Protein product: CSVAGTSGPTDTQYF.

The chain joins TRBV6-5 to TRBJ1-4, with a weak D call TRBD1 (6 bases). The CDR3 has 14 residues. V was clipped by 4 bases and J by 3 bases, with 9 bases between them. Germline values: CDR1 MNHEY, CDR2 SVGAGI. The CDR3 loop is CASSSGAANEKLFF. The CDR3, as DNA: TGTGCCAGCAGTTCAGGGGCGGCTAATGAAAAACTGTTTTTT.

The chain has TRBV7-6 and TRBJ2-5, with D possibly matching TRBD2 (6 bases). Matching the DNA end better, TRBJ2-7 makes the J call doubtful. This CDR3 has 14 amino acids. Germline assignment: CDR1 SGHVS and CDR2 FNYEAQ. CDR3 coding DNA: TGTGCCAGCAGCTCGAGGGTCGGGGGCTACGAGCAGTACTTC. This sequence encodes CASSSRVGGYEQYF.

The chain employs TRBV5-1 and TRBJ1-5; D unclear. Germline values: CDR1 SGHRS, CDR2 YFSETQ. The CDR3 has 13 residues. The ends were cut back, 0 bases at V and 5 bases at J, with 6 bases in the middle. In DNA form, the CDR3 reads TGCGCCAGCAGCTTGGTCCCTTATCAGCCCCAGCATTTT. Translation: CASSLVPYQPQHF.

The chain joins TRBV5-1 to TRBJ2-3; TRBD2 is a possible D gene (5 bases). The CDR3 is 13 amino acids. Germline CDR1 reads SGHRS; CDR2 reads YFSETQ. The V end lost 0 bases, the J end lost 6 bases, and 8 bases lay between the germline ends. The CDR3 nucleotides are TGCGCCAGCAGCTTGGGGGCTAGCGATACGCAGTATTTT. Translation: CASSLGASDTQYF.

Concerning this clone itself: One junction end does not reproduce the germline sequence, and a read error may be involved. The chain links TRBV27 to TRBJ1-3; D perhaps matches TRBD1 (5 bases). The CDR3 is 16 residues long. In germline, CDR1 is MNHEY, CDR2 SMNVEV (reference sequence). The CDR3 spells CASSPLGRTSGNTTYF. For the CDR3, the DNA is TGTGCCAGCAGTCCGCTGGGACGGACAAGCGGAAACACCACATATTTT.

The V gene is TRBV18, the J gene TRBJ2-1, with a tentative D call TRBD2 (5 bases). The CDR3 length is 16 residues. Trimming took off 0 bases at V and 8 bases at J, with 17 bases between the two ends. Per germline, CDR1 KGHSH and CDR2 LQKENI. The CDR3 DNA reads as TGTGCCAGCTCACCACCTAGTGGGAGAGCCCCCCATGAGCAGTTCTTC. This codes for CASSPPSGRAPHEQFF.

The CDR3 loop reads CASSPQGGTGGVSDGYTF. DNA for the CDR3: TGTGCCAGCTCACCCCAGGGGGGAACAGGGGGCGTCAGTGATGGCTACACCTTC. V and J are TRBV18 and TRBJ1-2; 9 nucleotides line up with TRBD1. V lost 3 bases and J lost 6; bases outside the gene matches: 17. The CDR3 extends over 18 amino acids. CDR1 and CDR2 (germline): KGHSH, LQKENI. The full variable domain, rest sourced from reference TRBV18 and TRBJ1-2, is NAGVMQNPRHLVRRRGQEARLRCSPMKGHSHVYWYRQLPEEGLKFMVYLQKENIIDESGMPKERFSAEFPKEGPSILRIQQVVRGDSAAYFCASSPQGGTGGVSDGYTFGSGTRLTVV.

The chain uses TRBV11-3 and TRBJ2-7; no definite D call. Trimming cost V 0 bases and J 0 bases, with 3 bases left between them. This CDR3 has 13 residues. Germline CDR1 and CDR2: SGHNT and YENEEA. CDR3 protein: CASSLESSYEQYF. The CDR3 DNA is TGTGCCAGCAGCTTAGAGAGCTCCTACGAGCAGTACTTC.

V and J are TRBV2 and TRBJ2-5, with 8 bases identical to TRBD1. The end of the DNA fits TRBJ2-7 better, so the J call may be wrong. The CDR3 spans 15 residues. CDR1 SNHLY and CDR2 FYNNEI come from the germline V gene. This chain's CDR3 is CASTLGQGGYYEQYF. As DNA, the CDR3 is TGTGCCAGCACTCTTGGACAGGGTGGTTACTACGAGCAGTACTTC.

The chain carries TRBV7-3 and TRBJ2-3; D is ambiguous. The V and J ends lost 2 bases and 1 base respectively, with 7 bases between them. The CDR3 has 14 residues. CDR1 is SGHTA, CDR2 FQGTGA, per germline. The CDR3 region is CASSLGLGTDTQYF. The CDR3 coding sequence is TGTGCCAGCAGCTTAGGCCTAGGCACAGATACGCAGTATTTT.

The CDR3 DNA sequence: TGTGCCAGCAGCTTAGTCAGGGGGCCCTATGGCTACACCTTC. This codes for CASSLVRGPYGYTF. This chain connects TRBV7-8 to TRBJ1-2, with 8 bases fitting TRBD1. Per germline, CDR1 SGHVS and CDR2 FQNEAQ. The CDR3 length is 14 residues. After removal of 1 base from V and 4 bases from J, the junction contained 2 bases not matched to a gene.

The CDR3 coding sequence is TGCAGTAGGAGGTTTGGGGAGACCCAGTACTTC. Protein sequence: CSRRFGETQYF. J is TRBJ2-5 and V is TRBV20-1; a possible D gene is TRBD2 (5 bases). Germline values: CDR1 DFQATT, CDR2 SNEGSKA (reference sequence). The CDR3 spans 11 residues. V gave up 8 bases and J gave up 5 bases, with 12 bases separating them.

The chain is built from TRBV11-1 and TRBJ1-1; no clear D. The CDR3 loop spans 13 amino acids. Germline CDR1 is SGHAT and CDR2 is FQDESV (reference sequence). V dropped 0 bases and J dropped 8 bases, with 10 bases sitting between them. The DNA for the CDR3 is TGTGCCAGCAGCTTAGCGCTCGAAGGGGAAGCTTTCTTT. Translation: CASSLALEGEAFF.

This clone was observed a handful of times. The J gene is TRBJ1-1, the V gene TRBV30, with 8 bases lining up with TRBD1. The V segment lost 6 bases and the J segment 4 bases; nucleotides outside the gene matches: 7. The CDR3 is 13 residues long. Germline values: CDR1 GTSNPN, CDR2 SVGIG (reference sequence). CDR3: CACPARGLTEAFF. In DNA form, the CDR3 reads TGTGCCTGTCCTGCCAGGGGGCTCACTGAAGCTTTCTTT.

This rearrangement joins TRBV5-1 to TRBJ2-4; maybe TRBD1 (5 bases). V was cut by 0 bases and J by 0 bases, with 13 bases left in between. The CDR3 extends over 17 amino acids. Per the germline V gene, CDR1 is SGHRS and CDR2 is YFSETQ. The CDR3 DNA is TGCGCCAGCAGCTTGGGGGGCGTCTCAATAGCCAAAAACATTCAGTACTTC. Its translation: CASSLGGVSIAKNIQYF. Full variable domain (outside the CDR3, taken from reference TRBV5-1 and TRBJ2-4): KAGVTQTPRYLIKTRGQQVTLSCSPISGHRSVSWYQQTPGQGLQFLFEYFSETQRNKGNFPGRFSGRQFSNSRSEMNVSTLELGDSALYLCASSLGGVSIAKNIQYFGAGTRLSVL.

On this clone: A junction end diverges from the germline sequence, so it may reflect a read error. The V call is TRBV4-1, the J call TRBJ1-3; a possible D gene is TRBD1 (6 bases). The length of the CDR3 is 15 residues. Germline CDR1 reads MGHRA; CDR2 reads YSYEKL. In nucleotides, the CDR3 is TGTGCCAGCAGCCACCCGGACAGCTCAAGAAACACCATATATTTT. Amino acid sequence: CASSHPDSSRNTIYF.

V gene TRBV7-2 combines with J gene TRBJ2-1, with 9 positions matching TRBD1. The junction had 17 bases not matched to a gene; V was cut back by 5 bases and J by 6 bases. The CDR3 totals 18 residues. The germline CDR1 and CDR2 sequences are SGHTA and FQGNSA. CDR3 sequence: CASSARAPGQGLTNEQFF. CDR3 coding DNA: TGTGCCAGCAGCGCCAGGGCCCCGGGACAGGGTCTTACCAATGAGCAGTTCTTC.

The V gene is TRBV2, the J gene TRBJ1-2; 8 bases fit TRBD1. Germline CDR1 is SNHLY and CDR2 is FYNNEI. This CDR3 is built from 17 residues. The junction had 15 bases not matched to a gene; V was cut back by 8 bases and J by 1 base. CDR3 nucleotide sequence: TGTGCCAGCTCTCCACGGGGTGGGACAGGCTTTAACTATGGCTACACCTTC. This sequence encodes CASSPRGGTGFNYGYTF.

J is TRBJ2-1 and V is TRBV18; perhaps TRBD2 as D (6 bases). Trimming shortened V by 2 bases and J by 4 bases, and 12 bases separated the two germline ends. The CDR3 runs 15 residues. Germline V gene lookup returns CDR1 KGHSH and CDR2 LQKENI. This CDR3 is CASSPAASEYNEQFF. CDR3 sequence (DNA): TGTGCCAGCTCACCAGCGGCTAGCGAGTACAATGAGCAGTTCTTC.